These 10 T cell receptor beta chains came from one sample sequenced in a study of response to subunit inactivated influenza vaccine. TCRdb ran MiXCR on the RT-PCR reads and lists one entry per CDR3 protein. This table holds 600,000 to 700,000 distinct CDR3 sequences, less than 15% found once. Here the sequenced sample was PBMCs from blood, taken 14 to 15 days before vaccination. Every receptor here comes from a man in his forties or fifties who received an inactivated influenza vaccine.

The genes are TRBV12-3 or TRBV12-4 and TRBJ1-1; weak D call: TRBD1 (5 bases). V was clipped by 6 bases and J by 1 base, with 15 bases between them. There are 15 residues in the CDR3. The CDR3 DNA is TGTGCCAGCAGCCCGGGACTCGGGCCGAACACTGAAGCTTTCTTT. It specifies CASSPGLGPNTEAFF.

The rearrangement links TRBV11-3 to TRBJ2-2; TRBD2 matches at 8 bases. The germline CDR1 and CDR2 sequences are SGHNT and YENEEA. The CDR3 is 15 residues long. V lost 5 bases to trimming and J lost 4 bases; unmatched junction nucleotides: 6. The CDR3 reads CASSPGGGTTGELFF. Written as DNA, the CDR3 is TGTGCCAGCAGCCCCGGGGGGGGGACCACCGGGGAGCTGTTTTTT.

The chain employs TRBV9 and TRBJ2-2; the D gene is possibly TRBD2 (5 bases). The V end lost 0 bases, the J end lost 8 bases, and 14 bases lay between the germline ends. This CDR3 spans 15 amino acids. Germline assignment: CDR1 SGDLS and CDR2 YYNGEE. This chain's CDR3 is CASSVAPGEGGELFF. CDR3 DNA sequence: TGTGCCAGCAGCGTAGCTCCCGGGGAAGGGGGGGAGCTGTTTTTT. The full variable domain, rest sourced from reference TRBV9 and TRBJ2-2, is DSGVTQTPKHLITATGQRVTLRCSPRSGDLSVYWYQQSLDQGLQFLIQYYNGEERAKGNILERFSAQQFPDLHSELNLSSLELGDSALYFCASSVAPGEGGELFFGEGSRLTVL.

This clonotype was detected a few times. The CDR3 sequence is CASSPPTGGTGEQYF. The DNA of the CDR3 is TGCGCCAGCAGCCCCCCGACAGGGGGCACGGGCGAGCAGTACTTC. V usage is TRBV5-1 and J usage is TRBJ2-7; the match to TRBD1 covers 10 bases. This CDR3 is 15 amino acids long. V dropped 4 bases and J dropped 6; count of bases not matched to a gene: 10. Germline CDR1 and CDR2: SGHRS and YFSETQ.

V and J are TRBV2 and TRBJ2-7; D not certain. The germline V gene encodes CDR1 SNHLY and CDR2 FYNNEI. CDR3 length: 15 residues. V lost 2 bases and J 3 bases, leaving 14 bases between the germline ends. The CDR3: CASSESLHPDYEQYF. As DNA, the CDR3 is TGTGCCAGCAGTGAATCTCTTCATCCGGACTACGAGCAGTACTTC. Complete variable domain (other parts from reference TRBV2 and TRBJ2-7): EPEVTQTPSHQVTQMGQEVILRCVPISNHLYFYWYRQILGQKVEFLVSFYNNEISEKSEIFDDQFSVERPDGSNFTLKIRSTKLEDSAMYFCASSESLHPDYEQYFGPGTRLTVT.

V usage is TRBV4-2 and J usage is TRBJ1-5, with D hard to call. Germline CDR1 and CDR2: LGHNA and YNFKEQ. This CDR3 region has 14 residues. V was trimmed by 1 base and J by 4 bases, leaving 8 bases between them. The chain's CDR3 is CASSQVNRNQPQHF. In nucleotides, the CDR3 is TGTGCCAGCAGCCAAGTAAACAGAAATCAGCCCCAGCATTTT.

This clonotype was detected a few times. This chain connects TRBV19 to TRBJ1-2; possible D gene TRBD1, 5 bases. V dropped 4 bases and J dropped 8 bases, with 14 bases sitting between them. The germline V gene encodes CDR1 LNHDA and CDR2 SQIVND (reference sequence). The CDR3 is 13 residues long. CDR3 in DNA: TGTGCCAGTAGTACGTCCGGGACGGTCGGCTACACCTTC. Its protein is CASSTSGTVGYTF.

The CDR3 bases are TGTGCCAGCAGCTTAGAGGGTCAGGGGGCGAGTAATGAAAAACTGTTTTTT. Encoded protein: CASSLEGQGASNEKLFF. This chain joins TRBV11-2 and TRBJ1-4; 8 positions agree with TRBD1. Trimming removed 0 bases from V and 4 bases from J; junction bases left unmatched: 7. There are 17 residues in the CDR3. Per germline, CDR1 SGHAT and CDR2 FQNNGV.

The chain is built from TRBV7-8 and TRBJ2-5, with a possible D match to TRBD2 (5 bases). From germline, CDR1 is SGHVS and CDR2 FQNEAQ. The CDR3 totals 12 residues. V was pared by 5 bases and J by 5 bases, with 9 bases between. This CDR3 is CASSRVAETQYF. In nucleotides, the CDR3 is TGTGCCAGCAGCCGGGTAGCGGAGACCCAGTACTTC.

This clonotype was seen many times. The rearrangement joins TRBV20-1 to TRBJ2-3, with D hard to call. Trimming left V 0 bases short and J 4 bases short, with 8 bases between. Germline CDR1 DFQATT, CDR2 SNEGSKA (reference sequence). The CDR3 sequence is 13 residues long. The CDR3 region is CSARDPNADTQYF. DNA of the CDR3: TGCAGTGCTAGAGATCCCAATGCAGATACGCAGTATTTT.